This passage covers 11 T cell receptor beta chains from one sample sequenced in a study of T cells in Graves' hyperthyroidism and ophthalmopathy. Amplification targeted TCR beta CDR3 regions from RNA transcripts. The primer set for the first-round RT-PCR of the TCR CDR3 was HTBI. Each CDR3 protein gets one entry after TCRdb re-called the multiplex PCR reads with MiXCR. The sample carries hundreds of thousands of distinct CDR3 sequences, over 11% recorded once. The source material was blood. The receptor source for this set is a woman aged 30 to 39 with Graves' hyperthyroidism that later progressed to Graves' ophthalmopathy.

This clonotype was found many times. V is TRBV11-2 and J is TRBJ1-2; D remains unclear. Trimming took 1 base from V and 0 from J, leaving 12 bases between them. From germline, CDR1 is SGHAT and CDR2 FQNNGV. The CDR3 spans 16 residues. In DNA form, the CDR3 reads TGTGCCAGCAGCTTAGCAGATAACGGTCCTAACTATGGCTACACCTTC. It specifies CASSLADNGPNYGYTF.

This clonotype was detected a few times. The rearrangement links TRBV20-1 to TRBJ2-1; the match to TRBD1 covers 7 bases. The CDR3 extends over 14 amino acids. Germline CDR1 is DFQATT and CDR2 is SNEGSKA (reference sequence). V shed 3 bases, J shed 7 bases, and the junction held 9 bases outside the gene matches. CDR3: CSARDLTGVNEQFF. The CDR3 DNA reads as TGCAGTGCTAGGGATCTCACAGGGGTAAATGAGCAGTTCTTC.

This clonotype came up many times. The chain uses TRBV12-3 or TRBV12-4 and TRBJ2-3, with 11 bases that match TRBD1. V lost 3 bases to trimming and J lost 6 bases; unmatched junction nucleotides: 5. The CDR3 consists of 15 residues. The CDR3 DNA follows: TGTGCCAGCAGTTTGTCCGGGACAGGGGGTGATACGCAGTATTTT. Translating gives CASSLSGTGGDTQYF.

This clonotype was detected many times. V is TRBV20-1 and J is TRBJ1-2, with 7 bases identical to TRBD1. The CDR3 has 15 amino acids. CDR1 and CDR2 from the germline V gene are DFQATT and SNEGSKA (reference sequence). Trimming at V came to 0 bases and at J to 6 bases, leaving 10 bases not matched to a gene. The CDR3 DNA reads as TGCAGTGCTAGAGATCGTGGGGCGCAGGGGGATGGCTACACCTTC. This gives the protein CSARDRGAQGDGYTF.

This clonotype was counted at least ten times. The gene calls are TRBV3-1 and TRBJ1-2, with 7 bases fitting TRBD1. This CDR3 has 15 residues. Trimming at V came to 4 bases and at J to 6 bases, leaving 11 bases not matched to a gene. Germline loops: CDR1 LGHDT, CDR2 YNNKEL (reference sequence). This chain's CDR3 is CASSLLRGQADGYTF. The CDR3 DNA sequence: TGTGCCAGCAGCCTCCTACGTGGACAGGCTGATGGCTACACCTTC.

Details on this clonotype: This sequence may be a read error, since a much larger clone differs from it by one base. The chain joins TRBV7-2 to TRBJ2-5; TRBD2 matches at 12 bases. The CDR3 runs 14 residues. CDR1 and CDR2 from the germline V gene are SGHTA and FQGNSA. The CDR3: CASSWTSGKEIQYF. DNA for the CDR3: TGTGCCAGCAGCTGGACTAGCGGGAAAGAGATCCAGTACTTC. Drawing the rest from reference TRBV7-2 and TRBJ2-5, the complete variable domain is GAGVSQSPSNKVTEKGKDVELRCDPISGHTALYWYRQSLGQGLEFLIYFQGNSAPDKSGLPSDRFSAERTGGSVSTLTIQRTQQEDSAVYLCASSWTSGKEIQYFGPGTRLLVL.

At least ten counts were recorded for this clonotype. The chain combines TRBV20-1 with TRBJ2-5, with 10 bases that match TRBD2. The germline V gene has CDR1 DFQATT and CDR2 SNEGSKA (reference sequence). This CDR3 has 14 amino acids. The V gene end was trimmed by 4 bases and the J gene end by 4 bases; junction bases not matched to a gene: 6. The CDR3 bases are TGCAGTGCTACCGGGACTAGCGCAACAGAGACCCAGTACTTC. Translated: CSATGTSATETQYF.

To note about this clonotype: One end of the junction varies from germline; a read error may be responsible. The chain has TRBV5-6 and TRBJ2-1; the D is unclear. Germline-derived CDR1 and CDR2 are SGHDT and YYEEEE. The CDR3 loop spans 11 amino acids. The CDR3 protein is CASSIYNEHFF. The CDR3 bases are TGTGCCAGCAGCATTTACAATGAGCACTTCTTC.

The V and J genes are TRBV19 and TRBJ1-1, with D uncertain. CDR3 length: 13 amino acids. Per germline, CDR1 LNHDA and CDR2 SQIVND (reference sequence). The ends were cut back, 5 bases at V and 5 bases at J, with 12 bases in the middle. The CDR3 is CASSFQPRTEAFF. The CDR3 DNA is TGTGCCAGTAGTTTTCAACCCCGGACTGAAGCTTTCTTT.

There are many counts of this clonotype. The gene calls are TRBV30 and TRBJ1-3; D is unclear. This CDR3 region has 15 residues. V dropped 0 bases and J dropped 0 bases, with 9 bases sitting between them. The germline CDR1 and CDR2 sequences are GTSNPN and SVGIG (reference sequence). The chain's CDR3 is CAWSVDRYSGNTIYF. The CDR3 bases are TGTGCCTGGAGTGTAGACCGCTACTCTGGAAACACCATATATTTT.

This clonotype has a count of ten or more. The rearrangement uses TRBV10-3 and TRBJ1-1; TRBD1 matches at 8 bases. The germline gives CDR1 ENHRY, CDR2 SYGVKD. The CDR3 sequence is 14 residues long. With 4 bases clipped from V and 3 bases from J, the junction kept 4 bases outside the gene matches. CDR3: CAISGQGWDTEAFF. The CDR3 DNA sequence: TGTGCCATCAGTGGACAGGGGTGGGACACTGAAGCTTTCTTT.